This entry lists 27 T cell receptor beta chains sequenced from one sample in a study of T-cell memory formation after mild COVID-19. MiXCR, applied by TCRdb to the 5' RACE reads, yields one record per CDR3 protein. The sample yields around 200,000 distinct CDR3 sequences, about 20% seen once. Material for sequencing was PBMCs or a T cell subset sorted from them (not recorded which). Receptors were obtained from an adult woman who had mild COVID-19 (a few samples of this study predate the infection). Cell type and time point are not known.

The V and J genes are TRBV4-2 and TRBJ1-1; TRBD1 agrees at 8 bases. V dropped 1 base and J dropped 4; count of bases not matched to a gene: 8. CDR1 LGHNA and CDR2 YNFKEQ come from the germline V gene. CDR3 length: 16 residues. Here the CDR3 reads CASSQAPQGAGTEAFF. The CDR3 nucleotides read TGTGCCAGCAGCCAAGCTCCCCAGGGGGCTGGCACTGAAGCTTTCTTT.

This clonotype was observed a handful of times. The rearrangement links TRBV9 to TRBJ2-1, with 10 nucleotides matching TRBD2. Germline-derived CDR1 and CDR2 are SGDLS and YYNGEE. Trimming removed 0 bases from V and 8 bases from J; junction bases left unmatched: 5. The CDR3 has 15 residues. This CDR3 is CASSVATSGVDEQFF. Here the CDR3 DNA reads TGTGCCAGCAGCGTAGCTACTAGCGGGGTCGATGAGCAGTTCTTC. Looking up the rest from reference TRBV9 and TRBJ2-1 gives the full variable domain: DSGVTQTPKHLITATGQRVTLRCSPRSGDLSVYWYQQSLDQGLQFLIQYYNGEERAKGNILERFSAQQFPDLHSELNLSSLELGDSALYFCASSVATSGVDEQFFGPGTRLTVL.

CDR3 sequence reads: CATRWGGRTDTQYF. The CDR3 DNA is TGTGCCACACGCTGGGGGGGCCGGACAGATACGCAGTATTTT. The chain links TRBV15 to TRBJ2-3; perhaps TRBD2 as D (7 bases). Germline values: CDR1 LNHNV, CDR2 YYDKDF (reference sequence). V lost 9 bases and J lost 3, with 16 bases in between. This CDR3 is 14 amino acids long.

This sequence joins TRBV11-1 and TRBJ2-3; a possible D gene is TRBD2 (6 bases). Germline assignment: CDR1 SGHAT and CDR2 FQDESV (reference sequence). The CDR3 runs 15 residues. V lost 5 bases to trimming and J lost 5 bases, with 17 bases between them. The CDR3: CASSLGGGTGDTQYF. The CDR3 DNA follows: TGTGCCAGCAGCCTCGGCGGCGGGACGGGAGATACGCAGTATTTT.

In this sample, this clonotype turned up a few times. The chain combines TRBV29-1 with TRBJ2-5, with D uncertain. Germline CDR1 is SQVTM and CDR2 is ANQGSEA. Deletions cut 8 bases from V and 0 bases from J, with 4 bases between. The CDR3 covers 10 residues. The CDR3 reads CSSYQETQYF. The CDR3 region has the DNA TGCAGCTCGTACCAAGAGACCCAGTACTTC.

V and J are TRBV6-6 and TRBJ1-2; D ambiguous. This CDR3 has 15 amino acids. The ends were cut back, 2 bases at V and 4 bases at J, with 14 bases in the middle. Looked up from germline, CDR1 is MNHNY and CDR2 is SVGAGI (reference sequence). The chain's CDR3 is CASSYEYFVVYGYTF. The CDR3 region has the DNA TGTGCCAGCAGTTACGAGTACTTTGTCGTCTATGGCTACACCTTC.

This chain uses TRBV7-6 with TRBJ2-1, with 11 bases aligning to TRBD2. CDR3 length equals 17 residues. The V and J ends lost 1 base and 7 bases, in that order; junction bases with no gene match: 9. CDR1 and CDR2 from the germline V gene are SGHVS and FNYEAQ. The CDR3 DNA reads TGTGCCAGCAGCTTAGGGCCACTAGCGGGAGCGGGGAATGAGCAGTTCTTC. This encodes CASSLGPLAGAGNEQFF.

This clonotype is a singleton in its sample. The chain links TRBV29-1 to TRBJ2-1; maybe TRBD2 (5 bases). Trimming took off 0 bases at V and 5 bases at J, with 14 bases between the two ends. Germline CDR1 reads SQVTM; CDR2 reads ANQGSEA. The CDR3 sequence is 15 residues long. The DNA for the CDR3 is TGCAGCGTTGAAGATAGGAAGGGAGTCCACAATGAGCAGTTCTTC. Translated: CSVEDRKGVHNEQFF.

This clonotype was counted only a few times. CDR3 sequence reads: CAISESVLGDGQYF. As DNA, the CDR3 is TGTGCCATCAGCGAATCGGTATTAGGGGATGGCCAGTACTTC. This chain uses TRBV10-3 with TRBJ2-5; D may be TRBD1 (5 bases). CDR1 and CDR2 from the germline V gene are ENHRY and SYGVKD. The CDR3 is 14 residues long. Trimming took 6 bases from V and 10 from J, leaving 21 bases between them.

The chain recombines TRBV3-1 with TRBJ2-7; either TRBD1 or TRBD2 may supply D (5 bases each). The CDR3 totals 14 residues. V was shortened by 6 bases and J by 5 bases, with 17 bases between the two germline ends. Looked up from germline, CDR1 is LGHDT and CDR2 is YNNKEL (reference sequence). The CDR3 sequence is CASRPGRGIHEQYF. For the CDR3, the DNA is TGTGCCAGCAGACCGGGACGGGGAATACACGAGCAGTACTTC.

In its sample, this clonotype was seen a few times. This chain uses TRBV15 with TRBJ1-1, with D possibly matching TRBD1 (6 bases). This CDR3 is 15 amino acids long. The germline V gene encodes CDR1 LNHNV and CDR2 YYDKDF (reference sequence). The germline V and J ends were trimmed by 2 bases and 3 bases, with 13 bases remaining between them. Here the CDR3 DNA reads TGTGCCACCAGCAGAAGGGGGGTTGGGGACACTGAAGCTTTCTTT. The encoded protein is CATSRRGVGDTEAFF.

The CDR3 loop reads CSAKGSYEQYF. The CDR3 DNA reads as TGCAGTGCTAAGGGCTCCTACGAGCAGTACTTC. V and J are TRBV20-1 and TRBJ2-7; D uncertain. The CDR3 totals 11 residues. V lost 4 bases to trimming and J lost 0 bases, with 4 bases between them. The germline gives CDR1 DFQATT, CDR2 SNEGSKA (reference sequence).

V gene TRBV6-5 combines with J gene TRBJ1-1; D call uncertain. This CDR3 has 16 amino acids. CDR1 is MNHEY, CDR2 SVGAGI, per germline. Trimming removed 2 bases at V and 5 bases at J, with 18 bases between. CDR3 amino acids: CASSYPPAGLGTEAFF. The CDR3 nucleotides are TGTGCCAGCAGTTACCCCCCGGCGGGGTTGGGGACTGAAGCTTTCTTT.

Within the sample, this clonotype is medium-sized (0.01 to 0.1%). The chain carries TRBV15 and TRBJ2-3, with TRBD2 identical over 9 bases. The V gene's germline CDR1 is LNHNV and CDR2 YYDKDF (reference sequence). V shed 0 bases, J shed 3 bases, and the junction held 7 bases outside the gene matches. CDR3 length: 17 amino acids. The CDR3 sequence is CATSRDRLAAATDTQYF. As DNA, the CDR3 is TGTGCCACCAGCAGAGATCGACTAGCGGCGGCAACAGATACGCAGTATTTT.

This clonotype has a handful of counts. V is TRBV20-1 and J is TRBJ1-1; D unclear. Germline loops: CDR1 DFQATT, CDR2 SNEGSKA (reference sequence). CDR3 length: 12 amino acids. Trimming took 3 bases from V and 3 from J, leaving 8 bases between them. CDR3 sequence reads: CSASGSDTEAFF. CDR3 nucleotide sequence: TGCAGTGCTAGTGGCAGTGACACTGAAGCTTTCTTT.

V is TRBV4-2 and J is TRBJ2-1, with 8 positions matching TRBD2. This CDR3 region has 15 residues. Germline trimming cut 4 bases from V and 8 bases from J; bases unmatched to any gene: 10. The germline V gene has CDR1 LGHNA and CDR2 YNFKEQ. The CDR3 DNA follows: TGTGCCAGCAGCCTCCTCATGCGGGAGGTTGATGAGCAGTTCTTC. Encoded protein: CASSLLMREVDEQFF.

This clonotype was seen a few times. The chain carries TRBV6-5 and TRBJ1-1; TRBD1 matches 10 bases. Germline values: CDR1 MNHEY, CDR2 SVGAGI. The CDR3 loop spans 13 amino acids. Trimming removed 7 bases from V and 5 bases from J; junction bases left unmatched: 4. For the CDR3, the DNA is TGTGCCAGCACCCCGGGACAGGGGACTGAAGCTTTCTTT. This sequence encodes CASTPGQGTEAFF.

J is TRBJ2-4 and V is TRBV19; a weak D match, TRBD2 (6 bases). V lost 5 bases and J lost 4, with 9 bases in between. Per germline, CDR1 LNHDA and CDR2 SQIVND (reference sequence). The CDR3 spans 13 residues. As DNA, the CDR3 is TGTGCCAGTAGTCCCGGGACTAAAAACATTCAGTACTTC. Translating gives CASSPGTKNIQYF.

This chain links TRBV25-1 with TRBJ1-3; D ambiguous. Germline lookup yields CDR1 MGHDK and CDR2 SYGVNS. The CDR3 is 15 amino acids. Trimming removed 2 bases from V and 0 bases from J, with 8 bases in between. The CDR3 DNA is TGTGCCAGCAGTGAACCGCTCAGCTCTGGAAACACCATATATTTT. Protein product: CASSEPLSSGNTIYF.

This clonotype was counted ten times or more. The rearrangement joins TRBV7-9 to TRBJ2-4; 10 nucleotides align to TRBD2. Germline CDR1 and CDR2: SEHNR and FQNEAQ (reference sequence). Trimming cost V 5 bases and J 16 bases; bases outside gene matches: 11. The CDR3 spans 13 residues. CDR3 region: CASSGPGTSVRYF. In DNA form, the CDR3 reads TGTGCCAGCAGCGGACCAGGGACTAGCGTTCGCTACTTC.

This clonotype appeared a few times. The chain joins TRBV27 to TRBJ2-1, with TRBD1 as a possible D gene (5 bases). The CDR3 consists of 16 residues. The germline CDR1 and CDR2 sequences are MNHEY and SMNVEV (reference sequence). V lost 4 bases to trimming and J lost 2 bases, with 15 bases between them. The chain's CDR3 is CASSSDTQGAYNEQFF. For the CDR3, the DNA is TGTGCCAGCAGTTCCGACACGCAGGGCGCCTACAATGAGCAGTTCTTC.

V is TRBV7-3 and J is TRBJ2-2, with D possibly matching TRBD1 (5 bases). V shed 4 bases and J shed 3 bases, with 18 bases lying between them. Germline CDR1 and CDR2: SGHTA and FQGTGA. The CDR3 sequence is 17 residues long. The CDR3: CASSSGFQGVDTGELFF. CDR3 sequence (DNA): TGTGCCAGCAGCTCGGGCTTCCAGGGTGTGGACACCGGGGAGCTGTTTTTT.

This clonotype is medium-sized (0.01 to 0.1%) in the sample. The rearrangement uses TRBV9 and TRBJ1-5, with 8 bases identical to TRBD1. V dropped 3 bases and J dropped 5; count of bases not matched to a gene: 4. CDR3 size: 14 residues. Germline values: CDR1 SGDLS, CDR2 YYNGEE. CDR3 region: CASSAGQGHQPQHF. The CDR3 DNA reads TGTGCCAGCAGCGCCGGACAGGGTCATCAGCCCCAGCATTTT.

The chain recombines TRBV6-6 with TRBJ2-1; no firm D call. V was cut by 8 bases and J by 3 bases, with 2 bases left in between. The CDR3 contains 10 residues. Germline V lookup: CDR1 MNHNY, CDR2 SVGAGI (reference sequence). The CDR3 region is CASGYNEQFF. DNA for the CDR3: TGTGCCAGCGGCTACAATGAGCAGTTCTTC.

J is TRBJ2-7 and V is TRBV5-1; 13 bases match TRBD2. The ends lost 5 bases at V and 1 base at J; junction bases unmatched: 6. Germline V CDR1 and CDR2: SGHRS, YFSETQ. The CDR3 is 16 residues long. The CDR3 sequence is CASRLTSGRTSYEQYF. The DNA for the CDR3 is TGCGCCAGCAGGTTGACTAGCGGGAGGACGTCCTACGAGCAGTACTTC.

The V gene is TRBV9, the J gene TRBJ2-2; D remains unclear. The length of the CDR3 is 15 residues. Between the trimmed V and J ends, which lost 0 bases and 4 bases, there was a span of 10 bases. Germline CDR1 and CDR2: SGDLS and YYNGEE. The CDR3 DNA follows: TGTGCCAGCAGCGTAGGTGTTGCATCCACCGGGGAGCTGTTTTTT. Translating it yields CASSVGVASTGELFF.

This chain connects TRBV6-5 to TRBJ1-1; D unresolved. This CDR3 is built from 13 residues. Germline lookup yields CDR1 MNHEY and CDR2 SVGAGI. V shed 10 bases and J shed 1 base, with 13 bases lying between them. CDR3 amino acids: CATSPNRNTEAFF. As DNA, the CDR3 is TGTGCCACCTCCCCGAACAGGAACACTGAAGCTTTCTTT.